Listed below are T cell receptor beta chains from one sample, sequenced in a study of cytomegalovirus exposure and HLA in healthy donors. Produced via immunoSEQ multiplex PCR; TCRdb's table is partial and in-frame only. The table includes over 150,000 clones, 80% to 90% detected once. The material sequenced was PBMCs. Receptor source: a woman between 45 and 65 years old in good health and CMV-seronegative. Both conserved end residues are part of each CDR3. Fields, in order: V gene, D gene, clone size, J gene, CDR3 protein, CDR3 DNA. The D gene is left open where the match is weak. Not every row has a clone size; where given, it reads once, few, many or a size class.

V gene: TRBV9
D gene: .
clone size: .
J gene: TRBJ1-3
CDR3 protein: CASSVDGTGNTIYF
CDR3 DNA: TGTGCCAGCAGCGTAGACGGGACAGGAAACACCATATATTTT

V gene: TRBV11-2
D gene: .
clone size: .
J gene: TRBJ1-2
CDR3 protein: CASSPTGNYGYTF
CDR3 DNA: TGTGCCAGCAGCCCCACGGGGAACTATGGCTACACCTTC

V gene: TRBV5-1
D gene: .
clone size: once
J gene: TRBJ2-3
CDR3 protein: CASRILGGGTDTQYF
CDR3 DNA: TGCGCCAGCAGGATTTTGGGGGGAGGCACAGATACGCAGTATTTT

V gene: TRBV6-6
D gene: .
clone size: once
J gene: TRBJ1-5
CDR3 protein: CASSYGQNQPQHF
CDR3 DNA: TGTGCCAGCAGTTACGGGCAGAATCAGCCCCAGCATTTT

V gene: TRBV9
D gene: .
clone size: .
J gene: TRBJ1-4
CDR3 protein: CASSVGTEGNEKLFF
CDR3 DNA: TGTGCCAGCAGCGTAGGGACAGAAGGAAATGAAAAACTGTTTTTT

V gene: TRBV28
D gene: TRBD1
clone size: .
J gene: TRBJ1-5
CDR3 protein: CAIKTGDRSNQPQHF
CDR3 DNA: TGTGCCATCAAGACAGGGGATCGTAGCAATCAGCCCCAGCATTTT

V gene: TRBV7-9
D gene: TRBD1
clone size: .
J gene: TRBJ2-2
CDR3 protein: CASSHGDRNTGELFF
CDR3 DNA: TGTGCCAGCAGCCATGGGGACAGGAACACCGGGGAGCTGTTTTTT

V gene: TRBV27
D gene: TRBD1
clone size: once
J gene: TRBJ2-7
CDR3 protein: CASSPTTGFEQYF
CDR3 DNA: TGTGCCAGCAGTCCAACGACAGGGTTCGAGCAGTACTTC

V gene: TRBV4-3
D gene: TRBD1
clone size: .
J gene: TRBJ2-3
CDR3 protein: CASSQGRDRVVTDTQYF
CDR3 DNA: TGCGCCAGCAGCCAGGGTCGAGACAGGGTGGTAACAGATACGCAGTATTTT

V gene: TRBV9
D gene: TRBD1
clone size: .
J gene: TRBJ1-1
CDR3 protein: CASSGKQGTNTEAFF
CDR3 DNA: TGTGCCAGCAGCGGCAAACAGGGGACGAACACTGAAGCTTTCTTT

V gene: TRBV19
D gene: TRBD1
clone size: .
J gene: TRBJ1-5
CDR3 protein: CASGGGGTGGVFQPQHF
CDR3 DNA: TGTGCCAGCGGTGGGGGGGGGACAGGGGGCGTTTTTCAGCCCCAGCATTTT

V gene: TRBV30
D gene: .
clone size: .
J gene: TRBJ2-7
CDR3 protein: CAWRRGGYEQYF
CDR3 DNA: TGTGCCTGGCGTAGGGGTGGGTACGAGCAGTACTTC

V gene: TRBV5-1
D gene: TRBD1
clone size: .
J gene: TRBJ1-1
CDR3 protein: CASSLEGQGLTEAFF
CDR3 DNA: TGCGCCAGCAGCTTGGAGGGACAGGGGCTCACTGAAGCTTTCTTT

V gene: TRBV7-3
D gene: .
clone size: .
J gene: TRBJ2-2
CDR3 protein: CASSLVPGQNTGELFF
CDR3 DNA: TGTGCCAGCAGCTTAGTTCCGGGACAAAACACCGGGGAGCTGTTTTTT

V gene: TRBV7-9
D gene: .
clone size: .
J gene: TRBJ1-1
CDR3 protein: CASSLGRNTEAFF
CDR3 DNA: TGTGCCAGCAGCTTGGGCAGGAACACTGAAGCTTTCTTT

V gene: TRBV5-1
D gene: .
clone size: .
J gene: TRBJ2-7
CDR3 protein: CASSLGVAGAGEQYF
CDR3 DNA: TGCGCCAGCAGCTTGGGGGTAGCAGGCGCGGGCGAGCAGTACTTC

V gene: TRBV7-8
D gene: TRBD2
clone size: .
J gene: TRBJ2-4
CDR3 protein: CASSLRGLAGGLNIQYF
CDR3 DNA: TGTGCCAGCAGCTTAAGGGGACTAGCGGGGGGATTAAACATTCAGTACTTC

V gene: TRBV7-6
D gene: .
clone size: .
J gene: TRBJ2-7
CDR3 protein: CASGQGSYEQYF
CDR3 DNA: TGTGCGTCGGGGCAGGGGTCGTACGAGCAGTACTTC

V gene: TRBV4-2
D gene: .
clone size: .
J gene: TRBJ1-3
CDR3 protein: CASSQDPKAGAGNTIYF
CDR3 DNA: TGTGCCAGCAGCCAAGATCCCAAAGCAGGGGCTGGAAACACCATATATTTT

V gene: TRBV11-2
D gene: TRBD2
clone size: .
J gene: TRBJ2-3
CDR3 protein: CASSLGSSGSTDTQYF
CDR3 DNA: TGTGCCAGCAGCTTAGGGTCTAGCGGAAGCACAGATACGCAGTATTTT

V gene: TRBV5-4
D gene: TRBD1
clone size: .
J gene: TRBJ1-2
CDR3 protein: CASSLDRGFYGYTF
CDR3 DNA: TGTGCCAGCAGCTTGGACAGGGGCTTCTATGGCTACACCTTC

V gene: TRBV18
D gene: TRBD2
clone size: .
J gene: TRBJ2-1
CDR3 protein: CASSPGLGGDEQFF
CDR3 DNA: TGTGCCAGCTCACCCGGACTGGGAGGGGATGAGCAGTTCTTC

V gene: TRBV2
D gene: .
clone size: few
J gene: TRBJ1-2
CDR3 protein: CASRWSDYGYTF
CDR3 DNA: TGTGCCAGCAGGTGGAGTGACTATGGCTACACCTTC

V gene: TRBV29-1
D gene: .
clone size: .
J gene: TRBJ1-1
CDR3 protein: CSVIGTWGNTEAFF
CDR3 DNA: TGCAGCGTTATTGGGACTTGGGGGAACACTGAAGCTTTCTTT

V gene: TRBV5-8
D gene: .
clone size: .
J gene: TRBJ2-7
CDR3 protein: CASSLAEDRSYEQYF
CDR3 DNA: TGTGCCAGCAGCTTGGCCGAAGACAGGTCCTACGAGCAGTACTTC

V gene: TRBV7-9
D gene: TRBD1
clone size: .
J gene: TRBJ2-2
CDR3 protein: CASSWDRGPGELFF
CDR3 DNA: TGTGCCAGCAGCTGGGACAGGGGGCCGGGGGAGCTGTTTTTT

V gene: TRBV2
D gene: TRBD1
clone size: .
J gene: TRBJ2-1
CDR3 protein: CASNLGQGYNEQFF
CDR3 DNA: TGTGCCAGCAACCTCGGACAGGGCTACAATGAGCAGTTCTTC

V gene: TRBV11-3
D gene: .
clone size: once
J gene: TRBJ2-1
CDR3 protein: CASSSRGGRGDEQFF
CDR3 DNA: TGTGCCAGCAGCTCGAGAGGTGGACGCGGGGATGAGCAGTTCTTC

V gene: TRBV10-3
D gene: .
clone size: .
J gene: TRBJ2-6
CDR3 protein: CAISEGRLPGANVLTF
CDR3 DNA: TGTGCCATCAGTGAAGGGAGACTTCCTGGGGCCAACGTCCTGACTTTC

V gene: TRBV6-1
D gene: TRBD1
clone size: .
J gene: TRBJ1-1
CDR3 protein: CASSDPGQATNTEAFF
CDR3 DNA: TGTGCCAGCAGTGACCCAGGACAGGCAACTAACACTGAAGCTTTCTTT

V gene: TRBV5-1
D gene: .
clone size: few
J gene: TRBJ2-7
CDR3 protein: CASSLGDRVAGYEQYF
CDR3 DNA: TGCGCCAGCAGCTTGGGGGACAGGGTAGCGGGGTACGAGCAGTACTTC

V gene: TRBV27
D gene: TRBD2
clone size: .
J gene: TRBJ2-1
CDR3 protein: CASSRITSGSRDEQFF
CDR3 DNA: TGTGCCAGCAGCCGCATTACTAGCGGGAGTCGCGATGAGCAGTTCTTC

V gene: TRBV28
D gene: TRBD1
clone size: .
J gene: TRBJ2-2
CDR3 protein: CASSFIFGTANTGELFF
CDR3 DNA: TGTGCCAGCAGTTTTATATTTGGGACAGCAAACACCGGGGAGCTGTTTTTT

V gene: TRBV7-6
D gene: TRBD2
clone size: .
J gene: TRBJ2-5
CDR3 protein: CASSLNFGLAGETQYF
CDR3 DNA: TGTGCCAGCAGCTTAAATTTCGGACTAGCGGGAGAAACCCAGTACTTC

V gene: TRBV7-8
D gene: TRBD1
clone size: .
J gene: TRBJ2-1
CDR3 protein: CASSFPGQHYNEQFF
CDR3 DNA: TGTGCCAGCAGCTTCCCGGGACAGCACTACAATGAGCAGTTCTTC

V gene: TRBV2
D gene: .
clone size: .
J gene: TRBJ2-1
CDR3 protein: CASSLTSLAAFTNEQFF
CDR3 DNA: TGTGCCAGCAGTCTAACCTCACTAGCCGCCTTTACCAATGAGCAGTTCTTC

V gene: TRBV7-9
D gene: TRBD1
clone size: .
J gene: TRBJ1-4
CDR3 protein: CASSPRGQGLEKLFF
CDR3 DNA: TGTGCCAGCAGCCCGCGGGGACAGGGACTCGAAAAACTGTTTTTT

V gene: TRBV5-4
D gene: .
clone size: few
J gene: TRBJ1-1
CDR3 protein: CASSSGILREAFF
CDR3 DNA: TGTGCCAGCAGCTCCGGGATCCTACGTGAAGCTTTCTTT

V gene: TRBV5-6
D gene: TRBD1
clone size: .
J gene: TRBJ2-7
CDR3 protein: CASSVGQAYEQYF
CDR3 DNA: TGTGCCAGCAGCGTGGGACAGGCATACGAGCAGTACTTC

V gene: TRBV6-9
D gene: .
clone size: .
J gene: TRBJ2-5
CDR3 protein: CASTSLERTSRETQYF
CDR3 DNA: TGTGCCAGCACTTCCCTGGAGCGGACCTCTCGGGAGACCCAGTACTTC